This TCR beta chain was recorded in a study of beta chain features in type 1 diabetes. In the case of this clone: Its target is not known.

Sorting with CD45RO/CCR7/CD25/CD127/CD95/CD27 yielded naive, central memory, regulatory and stem-like memory CD4+ cells. Expressed TCRB transcripts were sequenced because the isolated RNA had all been reverse transcribed beforehand. The data were produced by immunoSEQ multiplex PCR, yet TCRdb's version contains in-frame clones alone and is incomplete. Among fewer than 200,000 clones listed, about 9.4% were seen once. Study-wide results and caveats: Shorter templates might be favored by PCR, and equally so in patients and in controls. Diminished insertions and augmented deletions at VDJ junctions characterized type 1 diabetes patients. Moderate yet significant TCRB CDR3 shortening was seen in Type 1 diabetes patients in all four CD4+ subsets.

V was cut by 6 bases and J by 3 bases, with 7 bases left in between. Germline loops: CDR1 DFQATT, CDR2 SNEGSKA (reference sequence). This CDR3 spans 11 amino acids. The rearrangement uses TRBV20-1 and TRBJ2-3; D remains ambiguous. The clonotype was recovered from a man aged 25-45 years with type 1 diabetes. The specimen sequenced was central memory CD4+ T cells from blood. CDR3 in amino acids: CSARKTDTQYF. The CDR3 DNA sequence: TGCAGTGCGCGAAAAACAGATACGCAGTATTTT.